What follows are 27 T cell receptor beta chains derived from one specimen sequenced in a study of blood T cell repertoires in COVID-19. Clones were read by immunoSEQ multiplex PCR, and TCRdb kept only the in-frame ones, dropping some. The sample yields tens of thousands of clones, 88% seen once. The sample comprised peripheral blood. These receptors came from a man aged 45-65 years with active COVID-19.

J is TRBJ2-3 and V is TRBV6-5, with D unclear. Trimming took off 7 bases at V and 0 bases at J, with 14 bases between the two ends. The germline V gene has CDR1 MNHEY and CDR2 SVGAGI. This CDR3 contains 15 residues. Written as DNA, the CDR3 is TGTGCCAGCACCCGCCAGGCCGGCAGCACAGATACGCAGTATTTT. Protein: CASTRQAGSTDTQYF.

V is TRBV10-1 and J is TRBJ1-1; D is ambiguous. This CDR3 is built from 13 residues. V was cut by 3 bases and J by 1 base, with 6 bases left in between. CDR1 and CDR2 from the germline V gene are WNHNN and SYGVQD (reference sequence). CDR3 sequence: CASSERGNTEAFF. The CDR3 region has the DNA TGCGCCAGCAGTGAAAGAGGGAACACTGAAGCTTTCTTT.

CDR3 in amino acids: CATSRGLKGTPLHF. The CDR3 coding sequence is TGCGCCACCTCTAGGGGGCTGAAGGGGACGCCCCTCCACTTT. The rearrangement uses TRBV5-1 and TRBJ1-6, with 7 bases lining up with TRBD1. Trimming removed 9 bases from V and 13 bases from J; junction bases left unmatched: 16. Germline lookup yields CDR1 SGHRS and CDR2 YFSETQ. This CDR3 has 14 residues.

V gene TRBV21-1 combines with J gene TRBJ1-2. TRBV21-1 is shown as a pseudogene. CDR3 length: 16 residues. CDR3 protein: CASVGGTQARDRGYTF. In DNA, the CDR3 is TGTGCCAGCGTGGGAGGGACACAAGCCCGGGATCGGGGCTACACCTTC.

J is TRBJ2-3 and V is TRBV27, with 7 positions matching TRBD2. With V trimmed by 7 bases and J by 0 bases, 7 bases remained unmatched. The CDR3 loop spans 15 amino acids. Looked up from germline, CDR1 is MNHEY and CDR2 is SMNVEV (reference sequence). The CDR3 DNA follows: TGTGCCAGCACCCCTGCGGGAGACAGCACAGATACGCAGTATTTT. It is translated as CASTPAGDSTDTQYF.

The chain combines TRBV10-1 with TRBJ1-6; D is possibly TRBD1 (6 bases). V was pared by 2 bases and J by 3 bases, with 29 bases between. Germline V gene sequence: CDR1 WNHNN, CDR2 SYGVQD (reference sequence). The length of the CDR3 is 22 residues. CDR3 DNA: TGCGCCAGCAGTGAGAAGGGGGGGGACTCTGGCTACAGCCCTTTCTATAATTCACCCCTCCACTTT. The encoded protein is CASSEKGGDSGYSPFYNSPLHF.

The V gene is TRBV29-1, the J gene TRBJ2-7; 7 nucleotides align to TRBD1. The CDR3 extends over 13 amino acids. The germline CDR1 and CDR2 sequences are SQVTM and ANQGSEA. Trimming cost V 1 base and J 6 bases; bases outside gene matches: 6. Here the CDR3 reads CSVEGTGEGEQYF. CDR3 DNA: TGCAGCGTTGAAGGTACAGGGGAAGGCGAGCAGTACTTC.

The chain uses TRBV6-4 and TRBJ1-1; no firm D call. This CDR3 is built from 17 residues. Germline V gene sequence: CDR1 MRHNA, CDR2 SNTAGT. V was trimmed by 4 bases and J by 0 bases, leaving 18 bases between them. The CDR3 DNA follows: TGTGCCAGCAGTGCGAACCCACTAGGTGCCTTGAACACTGAAGCTTTCTTT. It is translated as CASSANPLGALNTEAFF.

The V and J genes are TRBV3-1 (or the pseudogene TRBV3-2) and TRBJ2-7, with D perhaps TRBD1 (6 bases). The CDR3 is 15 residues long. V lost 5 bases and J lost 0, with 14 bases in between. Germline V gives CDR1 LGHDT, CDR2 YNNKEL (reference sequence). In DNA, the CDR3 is TGTGCCAGCAGCGAGTCCAGGGGTCCCTCCTACGAGCAGTACTTC. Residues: CASSESRGPSYEQYF.

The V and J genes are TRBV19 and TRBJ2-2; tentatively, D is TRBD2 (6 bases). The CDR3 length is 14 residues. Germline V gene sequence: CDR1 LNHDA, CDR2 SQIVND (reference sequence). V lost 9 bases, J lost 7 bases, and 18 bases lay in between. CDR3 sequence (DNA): TGTGCCAGCCAACTCCGGGGGTTAGGCGGGGAGCTGTTTTTT. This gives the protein CASQLRGLGGELFF.

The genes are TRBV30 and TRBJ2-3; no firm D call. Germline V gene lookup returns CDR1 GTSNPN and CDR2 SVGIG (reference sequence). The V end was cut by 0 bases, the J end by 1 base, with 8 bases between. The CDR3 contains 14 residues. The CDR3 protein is CAWSVGARTDTQYF. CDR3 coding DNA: TGTGCCTGGAGTGTTGGAGCCCGCACAGATACGCAGTATTTT.

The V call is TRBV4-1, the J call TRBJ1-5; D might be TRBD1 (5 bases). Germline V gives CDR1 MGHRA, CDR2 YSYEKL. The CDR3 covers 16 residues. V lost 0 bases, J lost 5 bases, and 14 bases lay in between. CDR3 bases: TGCGCCAGCAGCCAAGATGGGGGGTCCGGGGATCAGCCCCAGCATTTT. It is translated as CASSQDGGSGDQPQHF.

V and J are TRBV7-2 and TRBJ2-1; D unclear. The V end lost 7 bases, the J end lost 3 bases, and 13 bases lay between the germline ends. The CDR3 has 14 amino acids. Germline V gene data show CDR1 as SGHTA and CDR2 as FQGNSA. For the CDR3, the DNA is TGTGCCAGCAAACCCCCAGGAATCTACAATGAGCAGTTCTTC. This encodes CASKPPGIYNEQFF. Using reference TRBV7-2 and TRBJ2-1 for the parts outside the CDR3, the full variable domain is GAGVSQSPSNKVTEKGKDVELRCDPISGHTALYWYRQSLGQGLEFLIYFQGNSAPDKSGLPSDRFSAERTGGSVSTLTIQRTQQEDSAVYLCASKPPGIYNEQFFGPGTRLTVL.

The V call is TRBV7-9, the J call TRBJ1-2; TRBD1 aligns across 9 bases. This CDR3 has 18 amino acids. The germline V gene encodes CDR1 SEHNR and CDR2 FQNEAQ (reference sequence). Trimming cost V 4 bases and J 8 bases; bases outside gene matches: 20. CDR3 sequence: CASSSYDTPGQGVQGYTF. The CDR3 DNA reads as TGTGCCAGCAGCTCGTACGATACGCCGGGACAGGGAGTTCAAGGCTACACCTTC.

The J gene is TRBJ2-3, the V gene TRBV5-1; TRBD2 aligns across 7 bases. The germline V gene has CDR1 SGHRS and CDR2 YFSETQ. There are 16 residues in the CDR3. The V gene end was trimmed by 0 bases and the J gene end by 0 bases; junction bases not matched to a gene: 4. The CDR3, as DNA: TGCGCCAGCAGCTTGGGGCTAGCGGCTAGCACAGATACGCAGTATTTT. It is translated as CASSLGLAASTDTQYF.

CDR3 region: CASRSRGPETQYF. As DNA, the CDR3 is TGTGCCAGCAGGTCGAGGGGGCCCGAGACCCAGTACTTC. The V gene is TRBV28, the J gene TRBJ2-5, with 7 bases identical to TRBD1. The V gene's germline CDR1 is MDHEN and CDR2 SYDVKM. The CDR3 is 13 residues long. V lost 6 bases, J lost 5 bases, and 6 bases stayed unmatched.

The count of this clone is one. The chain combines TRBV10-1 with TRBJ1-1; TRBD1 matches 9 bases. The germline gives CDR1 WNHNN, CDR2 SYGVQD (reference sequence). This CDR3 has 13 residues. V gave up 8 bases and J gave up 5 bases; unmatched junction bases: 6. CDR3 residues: CASQRDRVTEAFF. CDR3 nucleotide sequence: TGCGCCAGCCAAAGGGACAGGGTGACTGAAGCTTTCTTT.

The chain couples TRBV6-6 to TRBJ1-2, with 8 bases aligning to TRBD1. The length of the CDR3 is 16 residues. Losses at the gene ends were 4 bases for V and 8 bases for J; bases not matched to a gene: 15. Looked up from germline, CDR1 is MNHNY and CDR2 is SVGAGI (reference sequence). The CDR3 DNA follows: TGTGCCAGCAGTTCGGGGCAGGGGGCAAGCTCGAGCGGCTACACCTTC. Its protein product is CASSSGQGASSSGYTF.

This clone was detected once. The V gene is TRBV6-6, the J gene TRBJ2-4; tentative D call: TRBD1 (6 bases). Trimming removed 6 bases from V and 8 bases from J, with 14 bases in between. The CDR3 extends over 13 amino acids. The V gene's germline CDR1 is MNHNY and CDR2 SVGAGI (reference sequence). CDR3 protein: CASSPGQRDIQYF. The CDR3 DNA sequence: TGTGCCAGCAGCCCCGGACAGAGGGACATTCAGTACTTC.

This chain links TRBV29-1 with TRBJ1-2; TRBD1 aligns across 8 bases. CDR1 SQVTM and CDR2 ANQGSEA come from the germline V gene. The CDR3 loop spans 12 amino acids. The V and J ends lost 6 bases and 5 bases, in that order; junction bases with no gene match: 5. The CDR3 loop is CSVQGAGYGYTF. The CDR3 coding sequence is TGCAGCGTCCAGGGGGCAGGGTATGGCTACACCTTC.

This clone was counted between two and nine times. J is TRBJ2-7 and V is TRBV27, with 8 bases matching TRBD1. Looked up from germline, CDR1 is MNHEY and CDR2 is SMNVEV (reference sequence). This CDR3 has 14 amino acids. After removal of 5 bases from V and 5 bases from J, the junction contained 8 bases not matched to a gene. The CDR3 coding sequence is TGTGCCAGCAGTCTATTCCCAGGGGGCCACGAGCAGTACTTC. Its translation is CASSLFPGGHEQYF.

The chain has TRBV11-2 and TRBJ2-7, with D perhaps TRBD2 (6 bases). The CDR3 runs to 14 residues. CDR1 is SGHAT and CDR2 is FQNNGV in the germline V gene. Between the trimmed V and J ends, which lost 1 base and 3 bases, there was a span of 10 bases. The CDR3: CASSLVPGVYEQYF. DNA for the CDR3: TGTGCCAGCAGCTTAGTTCCGGGAGTCTACGAGCAGTACTTC. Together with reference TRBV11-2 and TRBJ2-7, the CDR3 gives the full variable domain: EAGVAQSPRYKIIEKRQSVAFWCNPISGHATLYWYQQILGQGPKLLIQFQNNGVVDDSQLPKDRFSAERLKGVDSTLKIQPAKLEDSAVYLCASSLVPGVYEQYFGPGTRLTVT.

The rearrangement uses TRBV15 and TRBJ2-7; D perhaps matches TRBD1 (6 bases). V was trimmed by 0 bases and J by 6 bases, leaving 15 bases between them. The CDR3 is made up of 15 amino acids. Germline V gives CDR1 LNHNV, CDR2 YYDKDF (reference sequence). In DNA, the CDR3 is TGTGCCACCAGCAGAGATCTGGCAGGGGCGGGCGAGCAGTACTTC. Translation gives CATSRDLAGAGEQYF.

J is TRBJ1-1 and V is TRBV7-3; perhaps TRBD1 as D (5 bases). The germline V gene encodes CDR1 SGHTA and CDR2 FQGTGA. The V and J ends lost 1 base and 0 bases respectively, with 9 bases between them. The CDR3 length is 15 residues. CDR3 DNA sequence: TGTGCCAGCAGCTTAAATCCAGGGATGAACACTGAAGCTTTCTTT. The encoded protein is CASSLNPGMNTEAFF.

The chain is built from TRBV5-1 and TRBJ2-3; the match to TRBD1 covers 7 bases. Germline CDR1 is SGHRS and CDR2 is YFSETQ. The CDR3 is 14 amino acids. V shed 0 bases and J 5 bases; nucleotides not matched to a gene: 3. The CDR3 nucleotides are TGCGCCAGCAGCTTGGATACAGGGGTAGATACGCAGTATTTT. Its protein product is CASSLDTGVDTQYF.

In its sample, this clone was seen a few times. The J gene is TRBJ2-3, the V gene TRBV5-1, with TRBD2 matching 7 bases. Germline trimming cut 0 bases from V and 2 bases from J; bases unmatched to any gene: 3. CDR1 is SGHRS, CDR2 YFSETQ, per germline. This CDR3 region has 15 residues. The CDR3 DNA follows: TGCGCCAGCAGCTTGGGGCTAGCGGACACAGATACGCAGTATTTT. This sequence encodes CASSLGLADTDTQYF. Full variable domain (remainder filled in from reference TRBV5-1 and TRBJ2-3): KAGVTQTPRYLIKTRGQQVTLSCSPISGHRSVSWYQQTPGQGLQFLFEYFSETQRNKGNFPGRFSGRQFSNSRSEMNVSTLELGDSALYLCASSLGLADTDTQYFGPGTRLTVL.

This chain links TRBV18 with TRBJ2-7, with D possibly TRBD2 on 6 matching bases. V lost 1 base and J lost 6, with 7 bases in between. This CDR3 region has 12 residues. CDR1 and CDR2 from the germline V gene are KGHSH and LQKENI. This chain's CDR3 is CASSPRGLEQYF. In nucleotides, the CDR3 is TGTGCCAGCTCACCACGGGGACTCGAGCAGTACTTC.